This entry lists 30 T cell receptor beta chains sequenced from one sample in a study of T cells in Graves' hyperthyroidism and ophthalmopathy. Researchers took RNA transcripts and amplified the TCR beta CDR3 regions from them. A set of HTBI primers served as the primers for a first-round RT-PCR of the TCR CDR3. MiXCR was run by TCRdb on the multiplex PCR reads, yielding one entry per CDR3 protein. The sample contains about 760,000 distinct CDR3 sequences, over 35% of which appear only once. Sequencing was carried out using blood. The receptors were sampled from a middle-aged woman with Graves' hyperthyroidism.

This clonotype has only a few counts. The rearrangement joins TRBV5-6 to TRBJ1-1, with D possibly matching TRBD1 (5 bases). V lost 5 bases, J lost 0 bases, and 14 bases lay in between. CDR3 size: 15 residues. In germline, CDR1 is SGHDT, CDR2 YYEEEE. CDR3 sequence: CASRKGQGLNTEAFF. DNA for the CDR3: TGTGCCAGCAGAAAGGGGCAAGGCTTGAACACTGAAGCTTTCTTT.

The chain recombines TRBV10-3 with TRBJ1-1; the D is unclear. The CDR3 has 14 residues. The ends were cut back, 10 bases at V and 1 base at J, with 16 bases in the middle. Germline V gives CDR1 ENHRY, CDR2 SYGVKD. Here the CDR3 DNA reads TGTGCCAGCACCATAACGGATCCGAACACTGAAGCTTTCTTT. Translation: CASTITDPNTEAFF.

The chain couples TRBV7-8 to TRBJ2-5; 8 bases map to TRBD1. The ends lost 4 bases at V and 7 bases at J; junction bases unmatched: 2. The germline gives CDR1 SGHVS, CDR2 FQNEAQ. This CDR3 contains 12 residues. CDR3: CASSSGTGTQYF. CDR3 in DNA: TGTGCCAGCAGCTCCGGGACAGGGACCCAGTACTTC.

This clonotype turned up a few times. This chain uses TRBV11-2 with TRBJ2-7; TRBD1 matches 10 bases. CDR3 length: 16 amino acids. Germline CDR1 is SGHAT and CDR2 is FQNNGV. V shed 5 bases, J shed 3 bases, and the junction held 10 bases outside the gene matches. The CDR3 protein is CASSQDTGQGIYEQYF. The CDR3 DNA reads TGTGCCAGCAGCCAAGACACGGGACAGGGGATCTACGAGCAGTACTTC.

Only a few counts were recorded for this clonotype. The CDR3 bases are TGTGCCAGCAGTTTATCGTTGGCCACAGAGACCCAGTACTTC. This gives the protein CASSLSLATETQYF. The gene calls are TRBV27 and TRBJ2-5; unclear D gene. Trimming shortened V by 0 bases and J by 4 bases, and 9 bases separated the two germline ends. The CDR3 has 14 amino acids. The germline V gene has CDR1 MNHEY and CDR2 SMNVEV (reference sequence).

This clonotype was counted at least ten times. This chain connects TRBV7-3 to TRBJ1-6; possible D gene TRBD1, 5 bases. Germline lookup yields CDR1 SGHTA and CDR2 FQGTGA. V lost 5 bases and J lost 7, with 15 bases in between. The length of the CDR3 is 15 residues. The CDR3 spells CASSHHVRANSPLHF. The CDR3 coding sequence is TGTGCCAGCAGCCACCACGTCAGGGCGAATTCACCCCTCCACTTT.

This clonotype was observed many times. The chain links TRBV24-1 to TRBJ2-7; D may correspond to TRBD1 or TRBD2 (5 bases each). This CDR3 comprises 13 residues. The V and J ends lost 9 bases and 3 bases respectively, with 14 bases between them. Looked up from germline, CDR1 is KGHDR and CDR2 is SFDVKD. The DNA of the CDR3 is TGTGCCACCGCCGCCGGGGCCAACTACGAGCAGTACTTC. Residues: CATAAGANYEQYF.

The rearrangement links TRBV12-3 or TRBV12-4 to TRBJ2-2, with TRBD2 identical over 10 bases. V was pared by 7 bases and J by 3 bases, with 17 bases of the junction left unmatched. The CDR3 has 19 residues. CDR3: CASTLHGSSGGSYTGELFF. CDR3 nucleotides: TGTGCCAGCACCCTTCATGGGAGTAGCGGGGGGTCATACACCGGGGAGCTGTTTTTT.

The sample holds many counts of this clonotype. The chain links TRBV20-1 to TRBJ2-7, with D maybe TRBD1 (5 bases). Trimming pared 4 bases from V and 6 bases from J, leaving 10 bases between. The CDR3 is 11 residues long. Germline V gene sequence: CDR1 DFQATT, CDR2 SNEGSKA (reference sequence). The CDR3 region is CSAMFQGEQYF. The CDR3 DNA is TGCAGTGCTATGTTCCAGGGCGAGCAGTACTTC.

As regards this clonotype: A single base separates this from a much larger clone, so it may be a read error. The CDR3 does not end in the conserved phenylalanine or tryptophan, so this is likely a read error. The J gene is TRBJ2-7, the V gene TRBV29-1, with D tentatively TRBD2 (6 bases). This CDR3 spans 14 amino acids. Per the germline V gene, CDR1 is SQVTM and CDR2 is ANQGSEA. V lost 6 bases to trimming and J lost 4 bases, with 19 bases between them. In nucleotides, the CDR3 is TGCAGCGTGCACCAGGGAGGACCCCTTTACGAGCAGTACCTC. It is translated as CSVHQGGPLYEQYL.

Points on this clonotype: This may come from a read error, since a much larger clone is one base off. The CDR3 protein is CASKIGATSTEAFF. The CDR3, as DNA: TGTGCCAGTAAAATTGGTGCTACGAGCACTGAAGCTTTCTTT. V is TRBV19 and J is TRBJ1-1; D ambiguous. CDR1 LNHDA and CDR2 SQIVND come from the germline V gene (reference sequence). The CDR3 contains 14 residues. V was trimmed by 7 bases and J by 4 bases, leaving 16 bases between them.

This clonotype was recorded many times. The V and J genes are TRBV20-1 and TRBJ1-1, with unresolved D. This CDR3 spans 11 amino acids. Germline lookup yields CDR1 DFQATT and CDR2 SNEGSKA (reference sequence). The V and J ends lost 2 bases and 0 bases respectively, with 1 base between them. CDR3 region: CSARMNTEAFF. The CDR3 DNA reads as TGCAGTGCTAGAATGAACACTGAAGCTTTCTTT.

The V call is TRBV6-5, the J call TRBJ2-7; D possibly corresponds to TRBD1 (6 bases). Germline V gene sequence: CDR1 MNHEY, CDR2 SVGAGI. Trimming removed 6 bases at V and 4 bases at J, with 22 bases between. CDR3 size: 16 residues. This CDR3 reads CASSRSWGTSNYEQYF. In nucleotides, the CDR3 is TGTGCCAGCAGCCGATCATGGGGGACATCAAATTACGAGCAGTACTTC.

The sample holds many counts of this clonotype. The chain employs TRBV4-2 and TRBJ2-2; no clear D. Trimming left V 3 bases short and J 0 bases short, with 11 bases between. Looked up from germline, CDR1 is LGHNA and CDR2 is YNFKEQ. CDR3 size: 16 residues. The CDR3 reads CASSQTAFANTGELFF. DNA of the CDR3: TGTGCCAGCAGCCAGACTGCCTTCGCGAACACCGGGGAGCTGTTTTTT.

This clonotype was seen at least ten times. The chain employs TRBV20-1 and TRBJ1-4; TRBD1 is a possible D gene (5 bases). The CDR3 loop spans 13 amino acids. V lost 6 bases to trimming and J lost 6 bases, with 14 bases between them. Germline V CDR1 and CDR2: DFQATT, SNEGSKA (reference sequence). The CDR3 here is CSANRGVDEKLFF. Written as DNA, the CDR3 is TGCAGTGCGAACCGAGGGGTGGATGAAAAACTGTTTTTT.

In this sample, this clonotype turned up many times. The junction shows a germline mismatch at one end, possibly a read error. DNA of the CDR3: TGTGCCAGCAGGCGTCAGGGAGGGACTGAAGCTTTCTTT. It translates to CASRRQGGTEAFF. The V call is TRBV5-1, the J call TRBJ1-1; D is possibly TRBD1 (5 bases). CDR3 length: 13 amino acids. CDR1 SGHRS and CDR2 YFSETQ come from the germline V gene.

This clonotype was detected a few times. The chain carries TRBV7-2 and TRBJ1-1, with a tentative D call TRBD1 (5 bases). Germline loops: CDR1 SGHTA, CDR2 FQGNSA. This CDR3 contains 14 residues. V gave up 8 bases and J gave up 0 bases, with 13 bases separating them. The CDR3, as DNA: TGTGCCAGCTCTAGGGGTGGGGTGAACACTGAAGCTTTCTTT. It is translated as CASSRGGVNTEAFF.

This chain connects TRBV7-2 to TRBJ1-5; D gene unclear. The ends were cut back, 1 base at V and 13 bases at J, with 17 bases in the middle. The CDR3 sequence is 14 residues long. Germline V gene sequence: CDR1 SGHTA, CDR2 FQGNSA. The CDR3 bases are TGTGCCAGCAGCTTAGGGACTAGCGCAGATACGCAGCATTTT. It translates to CASSLGTSADTQHF.

In this sample, this clonotype turned up many times. The chain is built from TRBV5-1 and TRBJ2-5; D remains unclear. The germline CDR1 and CDR2 sequences are SGHRS and YFSETQ. The CDR3 contains 14 residues. Trimming stripped 3 bases from V and 5 bases from J, with 14 bases between. CDR3 sequence reads: CASSSTSRWETQYF. The CDR3 DNA reads as TGCGCCAGCAGCTCGACATCGAGGTGGGAGACCCAGTACTTC. The full variable domain, in which reference TRBV5-1 and TRBJ2-5 provide the parts outside the CDR3, is KAGVTQTPRYLIKTRGQQVTLSCSPISGHRSVSWYQQTPGQGLQFLFEYFSETQRNKGNFPGRFSGRQFSNSRSEMNVSTLELGDSALYLCASSSTSRWETQYFGPGTRLLVL.

The rearrangement joins TRBV5-1 to TRBJ1-2; D gene uncertain. Germline CDR1 SGHRS, CDR2 YFSETQ. V was shortened by 3 bases and J by 2 bases, with 11 bases between the two germline ends. The CDR3 spans 14 residues. CDR3 in amino acids: CASSSTAGNYGYTF. CDR3 nucleotide sequence: TGCGCCAGCAGCTCGACGGCAGGAAACTATGGCTACACCTTC. Based on the CDR3 plus reference TRBV5-1 and TRBJ1-2, the full variable domain is KAGVTQTPRYLIKTRGQQVTLSCSPISGHRSVSWYQQTPGQGLQFLFEYFSETQRNKGNFPGRFSGRQFSNSRSEMNVSTLELGDSALYLCASSSTAGNYGYTFGSGTRLTVV.

This clonotype appeared many times. V is TRBV6-5 and J is TRBJ1-6, with D possibly TRBD1 on 5 matching bases. Germline values: CDR1 MNHEY, CDR2 SVGAGI. The CDR3 loop spans 14 amino acids. V was pared by 5 bases and J by 4 bases, with 9 bases between. In nucleotides, the CDR3 is TGTGCCAGCAGTCGACAGATATATAATTCACCCCTCCACTTT. Protein: CASSRQIYNSPLHF.

The chain couples TRBV6-5 to TRBJ2-7, with 7 bases fitting TRBD1. The CDR3 sequence is 17 residues long. Germline CDR1 is MNHEY and CDR2 is SVGAGI. V was pared by 0 bases and J by 4 bases, with 12 bases of the junction left unmatched. The CDR3 nucleotides read TGTGCCAGCAGTTACTCGTTCTTCGGGGACAGAACTTACGAGCAGTACTTC. Translation: CASSYSFFGDRTYEQYF.

The V and J genes are TRBV30 and TRBJ2-5; D may be TRBD2 (6 bases). Per germline, CDR1 GTSNPN and CDR2 SVGIG (reference sequence). The CDR3 spans 14 residues. Trimming pared 6 bases from V and 4 bases from J, leaving 18 bases between. The CDR3 loop reads CACQAGTARETQYF. CDR3 DNA: TGTGCCTGTCAGGCGGGGACGGCGAGAGAGACCCAGTACTTC.

The chain uses TRBV7-8 and TRBJ2-5; 11 nucleotides agree with TRBD1. Trimming at V came to 0 bases and at J to 9 bases, leaving 9 bases not matched to a gene. Germline CDR1 is SGHVS and CDR2 is FQNEAQ. The CDR3 spans 16 residues. CDR3 in DNA: TGTGCCAGCAGCTTAGCGGACAGGGGGCGAGGGCAGCCCCAGTACTTC. It yields the protein CASSLADRGRGQPQYF.

This clonotype was picked up a small number of times. Relative to the germline gene, one junction end is altered; a read error may explain this. V and J are TRBV5-4 and TRBJ2-6; D gene ambiguous. CDR1 and CDR2 from the germline V gene are SGHNT and YYREEE (reference sequence). The CDR3 sequence is 18 residues long. As DNA, the CDR3 is TGCGCCAGCAGCCAGAGCGACTTTAGCCCCTCTGGGGCCAACGTCCTGACTTTC. As protein: CASSQSDFSPSGANVLTF. Based on the CDR3 plus reference TRBV5-4 and TRBJ2-6, the full variable domain is ETGVTQSPTHLIKTRGQQVTLRCSSQSGHNTVSWYQQALGQGPQFIFQYYREEENGRGNFPPRFSGLQFPNYSSELNVNALELDDSALYLCASSQSDFSPSGANVLTFGAGSRLTVL.

This clonotype was seen just once. The chain carries TRBV6-1 and TRBJ2-5; 9 bases agree with TRBD2. The J call may be incorrect, as the DNA end agrees better with TRBJ2-1. This CDR3 has 16 amino acids. From germline, CDR1 is MNHNS and CDR2 SASEGT. The CDR3 sequence: CAISPEGSGGVNEQFF. CDR3 nucleotide sequence: TGTGCCATCAGCCCGGAGGGTAGCGGGGGCGTGAATGAGCAGTTCTTC.

Here the CDR3 DNA reads TGTGCCAGCCTTAAGACTCGGAACACTGAAGCTTTCTTT. It encodes CASLKTRNTEAFF. The gene calls are TRBV6-5 and TRBJ1-1, with D uncertain. CDR1 is MNHEY and CDR2 is SVGAGI in the germline V gene. There are 13 residues in the CDR3. V was pared by 8 bases and J by 1 base, with 11 bases between.

The V and J genes are TRBV28 and TRBJ2-7, with D possibly matching TRBD2 (6 bases). V was trimmed by 3 bases and J by 3 bases, leaving 18 bases between them. The CDR3 extends over 16 amino acids. Germline V gene sequence: CDR1 MDHEN, CDR2 SYDVKM. The CDR3: CASSFVNSGEVYEQYF. The CDR3 DNA follows: TGTGCCAGCAGTTTTGTGAACTCGGGGGAGGTCTACGAGCAGTACTTC.

The sample holds many counts of this clonotype. As DNA, the CDR3 is TGTGCCAGCAGCCAACCCGAGAAGCCTAATGAAAAACTGTTTTTT. This encodes CASSQPEKPNEKLFF. The chain carries TRBV7-9 and TRBJ1-4; no clear D. The CDR3 has 15 amino acids. In germline, CDR1 is SEHNR, CDR2 FQNEAQ (reference sequence). V shed 5 bases and J shed 3 bases, with 13 bases lying between them.

A few counts support this clonotype. The chain is built from TRBV27 and TRBJ1-5, with 7 nucleotides matching TRBD1. This CDR3 spans 15 amino acids. The J segment lost 0 bases and the V segment lost 6 bases, leaving 5 bases of the junction unmatched. Germline CDR1 is MNHEY and CDR2 is SMNVEV (reference sequence). In nucleotides, the CDR3 is TGTGCCAGCAGGTCAGGGGGATATAGCAATCAGCCCCAGCATTTT. Amino acids: CASRSGGYSNQPQHF.